These 19 T cell receptor beta chains came from one sample sequenced in a study of blood T cell repertoires in COVID-19. Profiled with immunoSEQ multiplex PCR; TCRdb holds only in-frame clones, not every one. This sample yields some 200,000 clones, of which 81% are seen a single time; 10% to 15% belongs to the top ten. Sequencing was carried out using peripheral blood. The receptors come from a woman aged 80 or older with COVID-19, enrolled during active disease.

The chain uses TRBV6-5 and TRBJ1-1; D remains unclear. Deletions cut 0 bases from V and 1 base from J, with 9 bases between. The germline V gene has CDR1 MNHEY and CDR2 SVGAGI. This CDR3 has 15 amino acids. CDR3 DNA: TGTGCCAGCAGTTACTCGCGACAACCGAACACTGAAGCTTTCTTT. Translating gives CASSYSRQPNTEAFF.

The chain recombines TRBV19 with TRBJ2-1; 12 bases line up with TRBD2. Germline loops: CDR1 LNHDA, CDR2 SQIVND (reference sequence). With 5 bases clipped from V and 9 bases from J, the junction kept 14 bases outside the gene matches. The CDR3 is 17 residues long. For the CDR3, the DNA is TGTGCCAGTAGTGCTCCCCCGACTAGCGGGAGTTGGGGTGAGCAGTTCTTC. As protein: CASSAPPTSGSWGEQFF.

This rearrangement joins TRBV5-4 to TRBJ2-3; 10 bases are a match to TRBD2. The CDR3 is 15 residues long. V lost 1 base to trimming and J lost 4 bases; unmatched junction nucleotides: 3. Germline V gene data show CDR1 as SGHNT and CDR2 as YYREEE (reference sequence). CDR3 DNA sequence: TGTGCCAGCAGCTTGAAGGGACTAGCGTCAGATACGCAGTATTTT. Translating gives CASSLKGLASDTQYF.

The chain carries TRBV5-1 and TRBJ1-1; maybe TRBD1 (6 bases). V lost 0 bases and J 1 base, leaving 13 bases between the germline ends. The length of the CDR3 is 16 residues. Germline V CDR1 and CDR2: SGHRS, YFSETQ. The CDR3 sequence is CASSLVGSTGNTEAFF. CDR3 coding DNA: TGCGCCAGCAGCTTGGTTGGGTCGACAGGGAACACTGAAGCTTTCTTT. Full variable domain (outside the CDR3, taken from reference TRBV5-1 and TRBJ1-1): KAGVTQTPRYLIKTRGQQVTLSCSPISGHRSVSWYQQTPGQGLQFLFEYFSETQRNKGNFPGRFSGRQFSNSRSEMNVSTLELGDSALYLCASSLVGSTGNTEAFFGQGTRLTVV.

To note about this clone: The same CDR3 also results from other DNA sequences found in this sample. This chain connects TRBV7-7 to TRBJ2-1; D possibly corresponds to TRBD2 (6 bases). Trimming left V 2 bases short and J 7 bases short, with 9 bases between. Germline V gives CDR1 SSHAT, CDR2 FNYEAQ (reference sequence). The CDR3 contains 13 residues. The CDR3 nucleotides read TGTGCCAGCAGCTTATCTAGCGCTAATGAGCAGTTCTTC. Residues: CASSLSSANEQFF.

This clone was detected a few times. The chain employs TRBV4-1 and TRBJ1-1; no firm D call. V was cut by 0 bases and J by 11 bases, with 19 bases left in between. The V gene's germline CDR1 is MGHRA and CDR2 YSYEKL. The CDR3 runs 15 residues. The chain's CDR3 is CASSQDGVQLPGAFF. The CDR3 DNA reads as TGCGCCAGCAGCCAAGATGGGGTGCAGCTCCCGGGGGCTTTCTTT.

The rearrangement joins TRBV7-6 to TRBJ2-1; D unclear. Trimming shortened V by 0 bases and J by 0 bases, and 9 bases separated the two germline ends. The CDR3 loop spans 16 amino acids. Germline CDR1 SGHVS, CDR2 FNYEAQ. The CDR3 reads CASSLAAYSSYNEQFF. The DNA for the CDR3 is TGTGCCAGCAGCTTAGCGGCGTACAGCTCCTACAATGAGCAGTTCTTC.

The V call is TRBV2, the J call TRBJ1-1; D not certain. CDR1 and CDR2 (germline): SNHLY, FYNNEI. The germline V and J ends were trimmed by 2 bases and 9 bases, with 10 bases remaining between them. This CDR3 has 12 residues. The CDR3 bases are TGTGCCAGCAGTGAATTCGGTATTCAAGCTTTCTTT. It yields the protein CASSEFGIQAFF.

The genes are TRBV6-5 and TRBJ1-1; D unresolved. The CDR3 sequence is 13 residues long. Germline V gives CDR1 MNHEY, CDR2 SVGAGI. Deletions cut 2 bases from V and 5 bases from J, with 9 bases between. The CDR3 loop reads CASSYEGWTEAFF. The DNA for the CDR3 is TGTGCCAGCAGTTACGAGGGTTGGACTGAAGCTTTCTTT.

V gene TRBV21-1 combines with J gene TRBJ2-5; TRBD1 is the table's D call and was not checked against the DNA. TRBV21-1 is described as a pseudogene. The CDR3 is 15 residues long. This chain's CDR3 is CASSKDQGTRETQYF. In DNA form, the CDR3 reads TGTGCCAGCAGCAAAGACCAGGGGACGAGGGAGACCCAGTACTTC.

The J gene is TRBJ2-7, the V gene TRBV5-4, with TRBD1 matching over 9 bases. Trimming took 5 bases from V and 2 from J; bases not matched to a gene: 11. CDR3 length: 16 residues. CDR1 and CDR2 from the germline V gene are SGHNT and YYREEE (reference sequence). The CDR3 spells CASRRTPGQGPYEQYF. CDR3 sequence (DNA): TGTGCCAGCAGACGTACTCCGGGACAGGGACCCTACGAGCAGTACTTC.

The gene calls are TRBV11-2 and TRBJ2-1; 7 nucleotides agree with TRBD2. Germline V gene data show CDR1 as SGHAT and CDR2 as FQNNGV. V was clipped by 5 bases and J by 6 bases; unmatched bases: 13. The CDR3 length is 16 residues. For the CDR3, the DNA is TGTGCCAGCAGCGATACCCCCGGGCGGGAGTTCAATGAGCAGTTCTTC. This translates into CASSDTPGREFNEQFF.

The chain combines TRBV6-5 with TRBJ2-2; D is undetermined. Trimming removed 6 bases from V and 6 bases from J, with 11 bases in between. Per germline, CDR1 MNHEY and CDR2 SVGAGI. This CDR3 region has 13 residues. In DNA, the CDR3 is TGTGCCAGCAGGCATTATAGCCCCGGGGAGCTGTTTTTT. The encoded protein is CASRHYSPGELFF.

The chain links TRBV5-1 to TRBJ1-4, with 7 nucleotides matching TRBD1. V gave up 4 bases and J gave up 3 bases; unmatched junction bases: 9. Germline V CDR1 and CDR2: SGHRS, YFSETQ. CDR3 length equals 16 residues. CDR3 DNA sequence: TGCGCCAGCAGCGCAGACAGGGTGTCAGCTAATGAAAAACTGTTTTTT. Protein product: CASSADRVSANEKLFF.

The chain uses TRBV5-1 and TRBJ1-1; D is unclear. The CDR3 runs 15 residues. V was cut by 0 bases and J by 0 bases, with 9 bases left in between. Germline V CDR1 and CDR2: SGHRS, YFSETQ. CDR3 in amino acids: CASSLGGRMNTEAFF. The DNA for the CDR3 is TGCGCCAGCAGCTTGGGAGGCCGAATGAACACTGAAGCTTTCTTT. Together with reference TRBV5-1 and TRBJ1-1, the CDR3 gives the full variable domain: KAGVTQTPRYLIKTRGQQVTLSCSPISGHRSVSWYQQTPGQGLQFLFEYFSETQRNKGNFPGRFSGRQFSNSRSEMNVSTLELGDSALYLCASSLGGRMNTEAFFGQGTRLTVV.

V and J are TRBV18 and TRBJ2-5, with 12 nucleotides matching TRBD2. J lost 5 bases, V lost 4 bases, and 14 bases had no gene match. The CDR3 covers 18 residues. The germline V gene encodes CDR1 KGHSH and CDR2 LQKENI. The CDR3 reads CASSLTPHGLAGKETQYF. CDR3 DNA sequence: TGTGCCAGCTCACTAACTCCACACGGACTAGCGGGAAAGGAGACCCAGTACTTC.

V is TRBV28 and J is TRBJ1-5; tentative D call: TRBD1 (6 bases). V was trimmed by 3 bases and J by 5 bases, leaving 14 bases between them. CDR1 is MDHEN, CDR2 SYDVKM, per germline. The CDR3 is 15 amino acids. CDR3 loop: CASSLSGGGYQPQHF. The CDR3 DNA is TGTGCCAGCAGTTTGTCGGGGGGCGGGTATCAGCCCCAGCATTTT.

The chain combines TRBV2 with TRBJ2-7; TRBD2 matches at 11 bases. There are 16 residues in the CDR3. J was trimmed by 4 bases and V by 3 bases; bases with no gene match: 8. Germline V gene data show CDR1 as SNHLY and CDR2 as FYNNEI. In nucleotides, the CDR3 is TGTGCCAGCAGTGATGCACTAGCGGGGGATATATACGAGCAGTACTTC. Translation: CASSDALAGDIYEQYF.

The CDR3 DNA is TGTGCCAGCAGTTTATGGAGCAGGCCGAAGTTTTCACCCCTCCACTTT. It codes for CASSLWSRPKFSPLHF. The rearrangement uses TRBV28 and TRBJ1-6, with D uncertain. CDR1 and CDR2 from the germline V gene are MDHEN and SYDVKM. Trimming took off 0 bases at V and 9 bases at J, with 15 bases between the two ends. CDR3 length: 16 amino acids.